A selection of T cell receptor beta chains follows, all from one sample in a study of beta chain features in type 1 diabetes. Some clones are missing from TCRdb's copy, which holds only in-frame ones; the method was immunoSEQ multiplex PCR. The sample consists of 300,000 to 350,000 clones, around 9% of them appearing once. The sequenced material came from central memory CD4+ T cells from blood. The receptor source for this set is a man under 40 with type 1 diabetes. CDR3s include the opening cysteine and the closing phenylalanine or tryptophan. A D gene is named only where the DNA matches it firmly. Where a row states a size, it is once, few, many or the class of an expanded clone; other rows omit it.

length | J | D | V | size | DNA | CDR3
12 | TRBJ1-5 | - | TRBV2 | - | TGTGCCAGCAGGCAGAGCAATCAGCCCCAGCATTTT | CASRQSNQPQHF
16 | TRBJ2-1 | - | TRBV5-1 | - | TGCGCCAGCAGCTTGTCGGCAGGGGGGCTTTACAATGAGCAGTTCTTC | CASSLSAGGLYNEQFF
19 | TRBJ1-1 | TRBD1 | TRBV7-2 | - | TGTGCCAGCAGCTCAAATATTTACACCGACAGGGACCTGAACACTGAAGCTTTCTTT | CASSSNIYTDRDLNTEAFF
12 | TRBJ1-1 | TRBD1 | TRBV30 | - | TGTGCCTGGAGTCGCCGGACAGGGGAAGCTTTCTTT | CAWSRRTGEAFF
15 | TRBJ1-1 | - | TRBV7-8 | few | TGTGCCAGCAGCTTAGCCCGGACAGCGAACACTGAAGCTTTCTTT | CASSLARTANTEAFF
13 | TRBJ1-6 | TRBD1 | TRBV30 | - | TGTGCCTGGGGCCAGGGGGACAATTCACCCCTCCACTTT | CAWGQGDNSPLHF
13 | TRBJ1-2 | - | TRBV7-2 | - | TGTGCCAGCTCTTTCGACGTAGACTATGGCTACACCTTC | CASSFDVDYGYTF
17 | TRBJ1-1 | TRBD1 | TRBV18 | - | TGTGCCAGCTCACCCCGACAGGGGTCCGTTGACGACACTGAAGCTTTCTTT | CASSPRQGSVDDTEAFF
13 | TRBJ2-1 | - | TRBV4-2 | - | TGTGCCAGCAGCCAAGACCTTGGGAATGAGCAGTTCTTC | CASSQDLGNEQFF
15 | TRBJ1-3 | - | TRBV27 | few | TGTGCCAGCAGTTTAGATGGGGCTTTTGGAAACACCATATATTTT | CASSLDGAFGNTIYF
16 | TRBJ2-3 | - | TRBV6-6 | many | TGTGCCAGCACTCAAAGCCTACAGACTAGCACAGATACGCAGTATTTT | CASTQSLQTSTDTQYF
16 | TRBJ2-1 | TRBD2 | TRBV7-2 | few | TGTGCCAGCAGCCTAATGGGACTAGCGGGGGGAGTTGAGCAGTTCTTC | CASSLMGLAGGVEQFF
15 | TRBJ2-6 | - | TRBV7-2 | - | TGTGCCAGCAGCTTAGTAAGGGCTGGGGCCAACGTCCTGACTTTC | CASSLVRAGANVLTF
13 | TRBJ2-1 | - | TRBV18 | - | TGTGCCAGCTCCCCGGGGGAAGGGAATGAGCAGTTCTTC | CASSPGEGNEQFF
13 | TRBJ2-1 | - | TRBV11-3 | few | TGTGCCAGCAGCAGGCCAACGTACAATGAGCAGTTCTTC | CASSRPTYNEQFF
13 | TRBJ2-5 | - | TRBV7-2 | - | TGTGCCAGCAGCTTTGGGCTCAAAGAGACCCAGTACTTC | CASSFGLKETQYF